A selection of T cell receptor beta chains follows, all from one sample in a study of blood T cell repertoires in COVID-19. The repertoire was sequenced with immunoSEQ multiplex PCR; TCRdb's copy has only in-frame clones and lacks some. The sample carries some 170,000 clones, around 84% recorded once. The source material was PBMCs or T cells enriched from blood (not recorded which). These receptors were obtained from a man between 50 and 59 years old who had recovered from COVID-19. The CDR3 runs from the conserved cysteine through the conserved F or W. Fields, in order: V gene, J gene, clone size, D gene, CDR3 DNA, CDR3 protein. The D gene is left open where the match is weak. The size field is filled for only some rows; it gives once, few, many or a size class.

TRBV2,TRBJ1-2,.,.,TGTGCCAGCAGTGTACGGACAGCTAACTATGGCTACACCTTC,CASSVRTANYGYTF
TRBV13,TRBJ2-1,.,TRBD1,TGTGCCAGCCTCCGAGGGGGCGTTGGGCTTTTGGATGAGCAGTTCTTC,CASLRGGVGLLDEQFF
TRBV14,TRBJ1-4,.,.,TGTGCCAGCAGCCGGCGGGGGCCAACTAATGAAAAACTGTTTTTT,CASSRRGPTNEKLFF
TRBV27,TRBJ2-3,.,.,TGTGCCAGCAGTTTCCTAGCAGATACGCAGTATTTT,CASSFLADTQYF
TRBV5-4,TRBJ2-7,.,.,TGTGCCAGCAGCTGGGGGCCTAGCGGTAGCTCCTACGAGCAGTACTTC,CASSWGPSGSSYEQYF
TRBV4-2,TRBJ1-2,.,.,TGTGCCAGCAGCCAAGATCAACCGGATGGCTACACCTTC,CASSQDQPDGYTF
TRBV5-8,TRBJ2-7,.,.,TGTGCCAGCAGCTTACAGCCCTACGAGCAGTACTTC,CASSLQPYEQYF
TRBV10-3,TRBJ2-1,once,.,TGTGCCATCAGTGACCCGGACAGTATCAATGAGCAGTTCTTC,CAISDPDSINEQFF
TRBV3-1/TRBV3-2,TRBJ2-7,once,.,TGTGCCAGCAGCCGGCTTATGGAGCAGTACTTC,CASSRLMEQYF
TRBV5-4,TRBJ1-2,once,.,TGTGCCAGCAGCTTGGTAAATACAGGGTCGGGCTACACCTTC,CASSLVNTGSGYTF
TRBV28,TRBJ2-4,.,.,TGTGCCAGCAGCCAAGTGGGGCAGGGCCTCGTAGGCAAAAACATTCAGTACTTC,CASSQVGQGLVGKNIQYF
TRBV25-1,TRBJ1-1,.,.,TGTGCCAGCAGTGAATCTCCTAACACTGAAGCTTTCTTT,CASSESPNTEAFF
TRBV20-1,TRBJ2-7,.,TRBD1,TGCAGTGCTGACAGGGGGAACGAGCAGTACTTC,CSADRGNEQYF
TRBV30,TRBJ1-1,.,.,TGTGCCCAAAACCGGCGGGGGCGAAGAGGCACTGAAGCTTTCTTT,CAQNRRGRRGTEAFF
TRBV30,TRBJ1-1,.,.,TGTGCCTGGTTAGATTACACTGAAGCTTTCTTT,CAWLDYTEAFF
TRBV29-1,TRBJ2-1,.,.,TGCAGCGTTGAACGGTACAATGAGCAGTTCTTC,CSVERYNEQFF
TRBV9,TRBJ1-3,.,.,TGTGCCAGCAGCGCTCTCGGGGATTCGAGCTCTGGAAACACCATATATTTT,CASSALGDSSSGNTIYF
TRBV4-1,TRBJ2-1,.,TRBD1,TGCGCCAGCAGCCTGGGACAGGGCTCCTACAATGAGCAGTTCTTC,CASSLGQGSYNEQFF
TRBV25-1,TRBJ1-1,.,.,TGTGCCAGCAGTGAGGGACAGAACACTGAAGCTTTCTTT,CASSEGQNTEAFF
TRBV2,TRBJ2-5,.,.,TGTGCCAGCAGTTATCAAGGACTCGGGGGGACCCAGTACTTC,CASSYQGLGGTQYF
TRBV5-4,TRBJ2-3,once,.,TGTGCCAGCAGCCTTAGTGGGGGGTGGACAGATACGCAGTATTTT,CASSLSGGWTDTQYF
TRBV15,TRBJ2-1,.,TRBD2,TGTGCCACCAGCAGCAAACTAGCGGGTGGGCAGTTCTTC,CATSSKLAGGQFF
TRBV19,TRBJ1-2,.,.,TGTGCCAGTAGTATACAGGGTCTTTACTATGGCTACACCTTC,CASSIQGLYYGYTF
TRBV6-5,TRBJ2-7,.,TRBD2,TGTGCCAGCAGTTACTCGAATCTGCGGGGGTACGAGCAGTACTTC,CASSYSNLRGYEQYF
TRBV18,TRBJ1-5,.,.,TGTGCCAGCTCACCGAGCAGGGCCGGTGTGAGCAATCAGCCCCAGCATTTT,CASSPSRAGVSNQPQHF
TRBV4-2,TRBJ2-7,.,.,TGTGCCAGCAGCCAAGACTCTCGGGTCGGGGAGCAGTACTTC,CASSQDSRVGEQYF
TRBV4-1,TRBJ2-1,.,.,TGCGCCAGCAGCAGAGGACTCGCAGGCAATGAGCAGTTCTTC,CASSRGLAGNEQFF
TRBV5-1,TRBJ2-3,.,TRBD1,TGCGCCAGCAGCGAGACAGGGTCAGATACGCAGTATTTT,CASSETGSDTQYF
TRBV5-4,TRBJ2-7,few,TRBD1,TGTGCCAGCAGCTTGTATGGGACAGGATTTTACGAGCAGTACTTC,CASSLYGTGFYEQYF
TRBV14,TRBJ1-1,.,TRBD1,TGTGCCAGCAAGGGACAGGGTCGAGCTTTCTTT,CASKGQGRAFF
TRBV5-6,TRBJ2-1,.,TRBD1,TGTGCCAGCAGCTCGATTACGGAGACAGGGTTCGTGCAGTTCTTC,CASSSITETGFVQFF
TRBV5-1,TRBJ2-7,.,TRBD1,TGCGCCAGCAGCCGGGGGACAGGGATCTACGAGCAGTACTTC,CASSRGTGIYEQYF
TRBV7-9,TRBJ1-1,.,TRBD1,TGTGCCAGCAGCGCGGGGGACAGGGGCCAGGCGATGAACACTGAAGCTTTCTTT,CASSAGDRGQAMNTEAFF
TRBV27,TRBJ1-1,once,.,TGTGCCAGCAGGCCAGGTCTCAGCTACCCAGGGAACACTGAAGCTTTCTTT,CASRPGLSYPGNTEAFF
TRBV5-1,TRBJ2-5,.,.,TGCGCCAGCAGCCCTTTGGCAGGGGCCAAAACGGAGACCCAGTACTTC,CASSPLAGAKTETQYF
TRBV30,TRBJ2-3,.,.,TGTGCCTGCCGAACAAACACAGATACGCAGTATTTT,CACRTNTDTQYF
TRBV6-6,TRBJ2-1,few,TRBD2,TGTGCCAGCAGGCCAACTAGCGGGGGGCCAACGAATGAGCAGTTCTTC,CASRPTSGGPTNEQFF
TRBV3-1/TRBV3-2,TRBJ1-6,.,TRBD1,TGTGCCAGCAGCCAACCACAGGGGAATTCACCCCTCCACTTT,CASSQPQGNSPLHF
TRBV3-1/TRBV3-2,TRBJ1-5,.,.,TGTGCCAGCAGTCAGGTCGCAGGGCTCAACCAGCCCCAGCATTTT,CASSQVAGLNQPQHF
TRBV6-6,TRBJ1-5,.,TRBD1,TGTGCCAGCTGCCAGGGAGACAGGGGGCTGTATCAGCCCCAGCATTTT,CASCQGDRGLYQPQHF
TRBV28,TRBJ2-7,.,TRBD1,TGTGCCAGCAGGACAGGGGGCACCGGTTTACACTACGAGCAGTACTTC,CASRTGGTGLHYEQYF